Listed below are T cell receptor beta chains from one sample, sequenced in a study of blood T cell repertoires in COVID-19. This table comes from immunoSEQ multiplex PCR, and its TCRdb copy is limited to in-frame clones, with some not included. The sample lists tens of thousands of clones, roughly 87% occurring once. Material for sequencing was peripheral blood. Receptors were obtained from a human donor with acute or convalescent COVID-19. The donor label of this sample is uncertain. Each CDR3 is given with its conserved first and last residue. D genes are given only for firm matches. Size is omitted from some rows. Given values are once, few, many or a class for expanded clones.

>TRBV9|.|TRBJ2-5|.
TGTGCCAGCAGCGTAGTTGGAGGTGAGACCCAGTACTTC
CASSVVGGETQYF
>TRBV19|TRBD1|TRBJ2-7|.
TGTGCCAGTAGTTCCGGGACAGGTCGATACGAGCAGTACTTC
CASSSGTGRYEQYF
>TRBV7-2|TRBD2|TRBJ2-3|.
TGTGCCAGCAGCTCTAGCGGGGTCAGCACAGATACGCAGTATTTT
CASSSSGVSTDTQYF
>TRBV14|.|TRBJ1-1|.
TGTGCCAGCAGCCAGTCCTTCGGGGCTTTCTTT
CASSQSFGAFF
>TRBV4-2|TRBD1|TRBJ1-2|once
TGTGCCAGCAGCCAACCTGGACAGGGGTCCTATGGCTACACCTTC
CASSQPGQGSYGYTF
>TRBV7-6|.|TRBJ1-1|.
TGTGCCAGCAGCTCCCGACCGGGGGCTGAAGCTTTCTTT
CASSSRPGAEAFF
>TRBV6-4|.|TRBJ2-3|.
TGTGCCAGCAGCACCGGACGGGACACAGATACGCAGTATTTT
CASSTGRDTDTQYF
>TRBV7-8|.|TRBJ2-3|.
TGTGCCAGCAGCTTATTCCCCCCCAATACGCAGTATTTT
CASSLFPPNTQYF
>TRBV18|TRBD1|TRBJ1-1|few
TGTGCCAGCTCACCGGGGACAGGAGGCGAAGAAGCTTTCTTT
CASSPGTGGEEAFF
>TRBV30|.|TRBJ1-4|.
TGTGCCTGGAGTGTAGCTGGGCTGGGTGAAAAACTGTTTTTT
CAWSVAGLGEKLFF
>TRBV2|.|TRBJ2-5|.
TGTGCCAGCAGTGAGTCTACAGGGAGACAAGAGACCCAGTACTTC
CASSESTGRQETQYF
>TRBV20-1|.|TRBJ2-1|.
TGCAGTGCTAGAGATAGAATAGCTGAGTTCTTC
CSARDRIAEFF
>TRBV5-6|TRBD1|TRBJ1-5|few
TGTGCCAGCAGCCTCGGACAGGGAAGCAATCAGCCCCAGCATTTT
CASSLGQGSNQPQHF
>TRBV3-1/TRBV3-2|.|TRBJ2-5|.
TGTGCCAGCAGCCAAGATTCAGGGACAAGACAAGAGACCCAGTACTTC
CASSQDSGTRQETQYF
>TRBV19|TRBD1|TRBJ1-2|.
TGTGCCAGCCAGGACAGGGCTTTCGTTGGCTACACCTTC
CASQDRAFVGYTF
>TRBV6-5|TRBD1|TRBJ2-2|.
TGTGCCAGCAGTTACCAGACAGGGTCGGACACCGGGGAGCTGTTTTTT
CASSYQTGSDTGELFF
>TRBV14|TRBD1|TRBJ1-2|.
TGTGCCAGCAGCCTACAGGGGCTGGATGGCTACACCTTC
CASSLQGLDGYTF
>TRBV3-1/TRBV3-2|TRBD2|TRBJ2-7|.
TGTGCCAGCAGCCCCGGACTAGCGGGTTCAGGCGAGCAGTACTTC
CASSPGLAGSGEQYF
>TRBV5-1|.|TRBJ2-2|.
TGCGCCAGCAAGGAGGGCGGCACGAACACCGGGGAGCTGTTTTTT
CASKEGGTNTGELFF
>TRBV7-9|.|TRBJ2-2|.
TGTGCCAGCCGCAGAGACAGTACAGCGAACACCGGGGAGCTGTTTTTT
CASRRDSTANTGELFF
>TRBV5-8|TRBD1|TRBJ1-2|.
TGTGCCAGCAGCTTGATCCCGGGACAGGGTACTCTTGGCTACACCTTC
CASSLIPGQGTLGYTF
>TRBV12-3/TRBV12-4|TRBD2|TRBJ2-5|.
TGTGCCAGCACCCGGGGGGGGACCCAGTACTTC
CASTRGGTQYF
>TRBV3-1/TRBV3-2|TRBD2|TRBJ2-1|.
TGTGCCAGCAGCCGATCCTCCGGGACTAGCGGGAGGGGGAATGAGCAGTTCTTC
CASSRSSGTSGRGNEQFF
>TRBV5-3|TRBD2|TRBJ2-5|.
TGTGCCAGAAGCTTGGTGGCTAGCGGGGCCGCACCCCAGTACTTC
CARSLVASGAAPQYF
>TRBV6-4|TRBD2|TRBJ2-3|.
TGTGCCAGCAGTGATTGGGGGGGAAGAAGCACAGATACGCAGTATTTT
CASSDWGGRSTDTQYF
>TRBV10-2|TRBD2|TRBJ2-2|.
TGCGCCAGCAGTGTAGCGGGGGGTACCGGGGAGCTGTTTTTT
CASSVAGGTGELFF
>TRBV19|.|TRBJ1-5|.
TGTGCCAGTAGTATTTCAGGGGTTGGTTTTCGGCATTTT
CASSISGVGFRHF
>TRBV5-4|TRBD1|TRBJ1-1|.
TGTGCCAGCAGCCCTGTCCCGGGACAGGGTGTAGCTTTCTTT
CASSPVPGQGVAFF
>TRBV6-5|TRBD2|TRBJ2-7|.
TGTGCCAGCAGTTACGGGGCTAGCGGGCGAACCTACGAGCAGTACTTC
CASSYGASGRTYEQYF